The 22 T cell receptor beta chains below were found in one sample sequenced in a study of blood T cell repertoires in COVID-19. TCRdb's copy holds only in-frame clones and misses some; the assay was immunoSEQ multiplex PCR. The repertoire includes some 78,000 clones, 90% of them detected once, and approximately 0.98% sits in the top ten. Sequencing was done on a sample of peripheral blood. The source is a woman aged 45-65 years in a cohort sampled during active COVID-19.

V gene TRBV15 combines with J gene TRBJ2-2; 8 bases match TRBD2. Germline CDR1 is LNHNV and CDR2 is YYDKDF (reference sequence). CDR3 length: 18 amino acids. Trimming at V came to 1 base and at J to 3 bases, leaving 10 bases not matched to a gene. The CDR3 DNA reads as TGTGCCACCAGCAGAGGCGGGACGGGAGGGCCATACACCGGGGAGCTGTTTTTT. Translation gives CATSRGGTGGPYTGELFF. The variable domain in full, completed from reference TRBV15 and TRBJ2-2, reads DAMVIQNPRYQVTQFGKPVTLSCSQTLNHNVMYWYQQKSSQAPKLLFHYYDKDFNNEADTPDNFQSRRPNTSFCFLDIRSPGLGDTAMYLCATSRGGTGGPYTGELFFGEGSRLTVL.

The V gene is TRBV28, the J gene TRBJ2-7; 9 positions match TRBD1. The CDR3 extends over 14 amino acids. Trimming cost V 4 bases and J 3 bases; bases outside gene matches: 4. Germline loops: CDR1 MDHEN, CDR2 SYDVKM. DNA for the CDR3: TGTGCCAGCAGTTGGGACAGGGACTACTACGAGCAGTACTTC. Encoded protein: CASSWDRDYYEQYF.

The chain carries TRBV9 and TRBJ2-5; D remains ambiguous. The CDR3 covers 14 residues. Trimming stripped 0 bases from V and 2 bases from J, with 8 bases between. Germline CDR1 reads SGDLS; CDR2 reads YYNGEE. CDR3 residues: CASSVAQSQETQYF. CDR3 coding DNA: TGTGCCAGCAGCGTAGCCCAGTCTCAAGAGACCCAGTACTTC.

The chain recombines TRBV28 with TRBJ1-5, with 12 bases that match TRBD1. CDR1 is MDHEN and CDR2 is SYDVKM in the germline V gene. The trim removed 7 bases at V and 7 bases at J, leaving 8 bases unmatched. The CDR3 is 15 residues long. CDR3 in amino acids: CASNPGQGAKQPQHF. DNA for the CDR3: TGTGCCAGCAATCCGGGACAGGGGGCTAAGCAGCCCCAGCATTTT.

A few counts support this clone. The CDR3 spells CASSSLPGGGTPHEQYF. The DNA of the CDR3 is TGTGCCAGCAGCTCGCTTCCGGGGGGAGGGACTCCCCACGAGCAGTACTTC. This chain joins TRBV7-9 and TRBJ2-7; 7 nucleotides align to TRBD2. CDR1 and CDR2 (germline): SEHNR, FQNEAQ (reference sequence). Losses at the gene ends were 4 bases for V and 5 bases for J; bases not matched to a gene: 17. This CDR3 comprises 17 residues.

A remark on this clone: The germline gene is not matched at one end of the junction; a read error may be the cause. The chain carries TRBV28 and TRBJ1-2, with TRBD1 as a possible D gene (5 bases). Looked up from germline, CDR1 is MDHEN and CDR2 is SYDVKM. The CDR3 runs 10 residues. The CDR3 DNA is TGTGCCAGCAGCGGTTGGGGTCAGGGCTTC. It yields the protein CASSGWGQGF.

This chain links TRBV27 with TRBJ1-5; tentatively, D is TRBD1 (6 bases). The germline V and J ends were trimmed by 2 bases and 7 bases, with 15 bases remaining between them. CDR1 and CDR2 (germline): MNHEY, SMNVEV (reference sequence). The CDR3 has 15 amino acids. In nucleotides, the CDR3 is TGTGCCAGCAGTTTAGGCCAGGGGTTCGGGCAGCCCCAGCATTTT. The encoded protein is CASSLGQGFGQPQHF.

V usage is TRBV28 and J usage is TRBJ2-7; the D is unclear. The CDR3 runs to 13 residues. In germline, CDR1 is MDHEN, CDR2 SYDVKM. The ends were cut back, 5 bases at V and 0 bases at J, with 8 bases in the middle. The CDR3: CASSLLPSYEQYF. The CDR3 DNA follows: TGTGCCAGCAGTCTCCTCCCCTCCTACGAGCAGTACTTC.

The chain recombines TRBV3-1 (or the pseudogene TRBV3-2) with TRBJ2-3; D is uncertain. This CDR3 is 12 amino acids long. Germline CDR1 and CDR2: LGHDT and YNNKEL (reference sequence). Trimming stripped 4 bases from V and 2 bases from J, with 4 bases between. The CDR3 DNA follows: TGTGCCAGCAGCCGCTACACAGATACGCAGTATTTT. The encoded protein is CASSRYTDTQYF.

The chain uses TRBV27 and TRBJ1-4; D might be TRBD1 (5 bases). The CDR3 runs to 15 residues. CDR1 and CDR2 from the germline V gene are MNHEY and SMNVEV (reference sequence). V lost 6 bases to trimming and J lost 8 bases, with 19 bases between them. The CDR3 sequence is CASSSEGEGEEKLFF. The CDR3, as DNA: TGTGCCAGCAGCTCAGAAGGTGAAGGGGAAGAAAAACTGTTTTTT.

V gene TRBV4-2 combines with J gene TRBJ2-3; TRBD2 matches 8 bases. Germline values: CDR1 LGHNA, CDR2 YNFKEQ. This CDR3 comprises 17 residues. Losses at the gene ends were 0 bases for V and 3 bases for J; bases not matched to a gene: 8. The CDR3 spells CASSQDEASGRTDTQYF. Here the CDR3 DNA reads TGTGCCAGCAGCCAAGATGAGGCTAGCGGGCGAACAGATACGCAGTATTTT.

This clone came up once. The genes are TRBV15 and TRBJ2-1; D ambiguous. The CDR3 extends over 15 amino acids. V was cut by 3 bases and J by 9 bases, with 18 bases left in between. The germline V gene has CDR1 LNHNV and CDR2 YYDKDF (reference sequence). CDR3 DNA: TGTGCCACCAGCAGGCTAGTGATGGGTTATAGTGAGCAGTTCTTC. Amino acids: CATSRLVMGYSEQFF.

The chain combines TRBV19 with TRBJ2-1; 14 positions agree with TRBD2. The CDR3 is 18 amino acids. Germline V gene sequence: CDR1 LNHDA, CDR2 SQIVND (reference sequence). V lost 4 bases, J lost 6 bases, and 11 bases stayed unmatched. CDR3 sequence: CASSTGTSGGVHGNEQFF. For the CDR3, the DNA is TGTGCCAGTAGTACTGGGACTAGCGGGGGTGTGCACGGCAATGAGCAGTTCTTC.

This chain connects TRBV12-3 or TRBV12-4 to TRBJ2-2; possibly TRBD2 for D (5 bases). V lost 6 bases and J lost 5, with 7 bases in between. This CDR3 has 12 amino acids. CDR3 in DNA: TGTGCCAGCAGGGGAGAGACCGGGGAGCTGTTTTTT. Its translation: CASRGETGELFF.

The chain joins TRBV10-1 to TRBJ2-1; possible D gene TRBD2, 5 bases. The germline V gene encodes CDR1 WNHNN and CDR2 SYGVQD (reference sequence). The V and J ends lost 3 bases and 1 base respectively, with 13 bases between them. The CDR3 runs to 16 residues. The CDR3, as DNA: TGCGCCAGCAGTGATAGGATCGGGGTTTCCTACAATGAGCAGTTCTTC. It specifies CASSDRIGVSYNEQFF.

The gene calls are TRBV10-1 and TRBJ2-1, with 10 bases lining up with TRBD2. CDR1 and CDR2 from the germline V gene are WNHNN and SYGVQD (reference sequence). The CDR3 consists of 17 residues. Unmatched junction bases numbered 11, after V lost 2 bases and J lost 7 bases. The CDR3, as DNA: TGCGCCAGCAGTGAGCGACCGACTAGCGGGTCCAAAAATGAGCAGTTCTTC. This sequence encodes CASSERPTSGSKNEQFF.

Notes on this clone: Additional DNA sequences in this sample encode the identical CDR3. The chain has TRBV6-6 and TRBJ2-7; TRBD2 aligns across 9 bases. CDR1 is MNHNY and CDR2 is SVGAGI in the germline V gene (reference sequence). V lost 6 bases to trimming and J lost 0 bases; unmatched junction nucleotides: 6. The CDR3 runs 15 residues. CDR3 sequence (DNA): TGTGCCAGCAGCCCCAGCGGGAGGCGCTCCTACGAGCAGTACTTC. Translated, it gives CASSPSGRRSYEQYF.

A few counts support this clone. The chain joins TRBV18 to TRBJ1-1, with 10 bases matching TRBD1. This CDR3 spans 18 amino acids. Trimming removed 6 bases from V and 0 bases from J; junction bases left unmatched: 13. Per germline, CDR1 KGHSH and CDR2 LQKENI. CDR3 residues: CASSLTGTGDLMNTEAFF. The CDR3 DNA sequence: TGTGCCAGCTCCTTAACCGGGACAGGGGACCTAATGAACACTGAAGCTTTCTTT.

This chain joins TRBV9 and TRBJ1-2; possible D gene TRBD1, 6 bases. The CDR3 is 15 amino acids. Germline CDR1 SGDLS, CDR2 YYNGEE. V was shortened by 3 bases and J by 0 bases, with 12 bases between the two germline ends. This CDR3 reads CASSEDSITNYGYTF. As DNA, the CDR3 is TGTGCCAGCAGCGAGGACAGCATCACTAACTATGGCTACACCTTC. The full variable domain, in which reference TRBV9 and TRBJ1-2 provide the parts outside the CDR3, is DSGVTQTPKHLITATGQRVTLRCSPRSGDLSVYWYQQSLDQGLQFLIQYYNGEERAKGNILERFSAQQFPDLHSELNLSSLELGDSALYFCASSEDSITNYGYTFGSGTRLTVV.

V and J are TRBV3-1 (or the pseudogene TRBV3-2) and TRBJ2-5; tentative D call: TRBD1 (6 bases). The CDR3 runs 14 residues. Trimming stripped 10 bases from V and 1 base from J, with 16 bases between. The germline V gene has CDR1 LGHDT and CDR2 YNNKEL (reference sequence). This chain's CDR3 is CATSGAGFQETQYF. The CDR3 DNA follows: TGTGCCACCTCAGGGGCAGGCTTCCAAGAGACCCAGTACTTC.

This clone is a singleton in its sample. The rearrangement joins TRBV6-5 to TRBJ2-1; 7 bases map to TRBD2. Germline assignment: CDR1 MNHEY and CDR2 SVGAGI. The CDR3 spans 15 residues. The trim removed 6 bases at V and 4 bases at J, leaving 9 bases unmatched. The CDR3: CASSLTSETYNEQFF. CDR3 in DNA: TGTGCCAGCAGCCTTACTAGCGAGACTTACAATGAGCAGTTCTTC.

The rearrangement links TRBV9 to TRBJ2-7; no firm D call. The ends were cut back, 0 bases at V and 2 bases at J, with 12 bases in the middle. The CDR3 totals 15 residues. From germline, CDR1 is SGDLS and CDR2 YYNGEE. The CDR3 region has the DNA TGTGCCAGCAGCGTAGTGGCCGATTCCCCCTACGAGCAGTACTTC. Protein sequence: CASSVVADSPYEQYF.